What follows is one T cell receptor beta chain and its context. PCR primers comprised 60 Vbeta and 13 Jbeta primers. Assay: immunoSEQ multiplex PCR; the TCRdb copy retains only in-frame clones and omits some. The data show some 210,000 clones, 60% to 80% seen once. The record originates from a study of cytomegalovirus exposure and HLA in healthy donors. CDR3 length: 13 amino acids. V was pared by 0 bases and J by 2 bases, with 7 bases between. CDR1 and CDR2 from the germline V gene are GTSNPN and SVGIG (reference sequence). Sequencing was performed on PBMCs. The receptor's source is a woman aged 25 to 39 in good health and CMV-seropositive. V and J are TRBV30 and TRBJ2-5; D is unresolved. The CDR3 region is CAWSVTVQETQYF. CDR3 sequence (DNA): TGTGCCTGGAGTGTAACAGTACAAGAGACCCAGTACTTC.